Included here is one TCR beta chain sequence, with context. In the source study's methods: Nucleated cell number was recorded as an estimate derived from reference gene primer amplification. The assay was immunoSEQ multiplex PCR, and TCRdb's table has in-frame clones only and misses some. V and J calls and clone size follow that table, whereas D and trimming were derived from the DNA. The sample lists 70,000 to 95,000 clones; 80% to 90% were seen once. The entry originates in a study of blood T cell repertoires in COVID-19. Study background: Italy, Spain and the United States were the sources of the convalescent and acute COVID-19 samples. PBMCs, B-cell-depleted T cells, or T cells provided the cDNA or gDNA that made up the material.

Trimming took 6 bases from V and 5 from J; bases not matched to a gene: 9. Germline loops: CDR1 MNHEY, CDR2 SVGAGI. The CDR3 has 15 residues. This sequence joins TRBV6-5 and TRBJ2-5, with 10 positions matching TRBD2. This TCR came from a man between 50 and 59 years old with active COVID-19. The sequenced sample consisted of peripheral blood. Here the CDR3 DNA reads TGTGCCAGCAGGCGAAGCGGGGGGGCGGGGGAGACCCAGTACTTC. Translated: CASRRSGGAGETQYF.